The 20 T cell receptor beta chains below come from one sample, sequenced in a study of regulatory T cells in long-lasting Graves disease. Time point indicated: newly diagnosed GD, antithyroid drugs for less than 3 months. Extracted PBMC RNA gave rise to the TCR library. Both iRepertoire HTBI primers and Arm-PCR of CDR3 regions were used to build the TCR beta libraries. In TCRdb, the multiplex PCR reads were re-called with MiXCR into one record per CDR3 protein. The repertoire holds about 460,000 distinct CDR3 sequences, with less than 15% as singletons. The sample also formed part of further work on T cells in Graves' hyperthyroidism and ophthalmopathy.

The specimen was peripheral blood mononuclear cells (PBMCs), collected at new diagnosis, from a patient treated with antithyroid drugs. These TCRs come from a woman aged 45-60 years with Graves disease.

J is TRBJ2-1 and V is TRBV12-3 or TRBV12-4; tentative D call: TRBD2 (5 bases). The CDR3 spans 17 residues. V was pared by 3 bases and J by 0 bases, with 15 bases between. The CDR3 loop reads CASSFFSAGSSYNEQFF. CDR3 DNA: TGTGCCAGCAGTTTCTTCAGCGCGGGCAGCTCCTACAATGAGCAGTTCTTC.

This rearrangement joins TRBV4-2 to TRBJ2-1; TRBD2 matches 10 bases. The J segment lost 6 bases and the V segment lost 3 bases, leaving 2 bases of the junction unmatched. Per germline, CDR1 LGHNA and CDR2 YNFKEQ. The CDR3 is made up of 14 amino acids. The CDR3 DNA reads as TGTGCCAGCAGCCACGGGACTAGCGCCAATGAGCAGTTCTTC. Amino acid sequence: CASSHGTSANEQFF.

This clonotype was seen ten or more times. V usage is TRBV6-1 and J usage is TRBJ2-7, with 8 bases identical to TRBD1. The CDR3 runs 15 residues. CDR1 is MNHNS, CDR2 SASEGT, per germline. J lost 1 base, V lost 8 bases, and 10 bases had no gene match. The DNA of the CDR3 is TGTGCCAGCTCTGGGACAGGACGGACGTCCTACGAGCAGTACTTC. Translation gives CASSGTGRTSYEQYF.

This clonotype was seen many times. The CDR3 sequence is CASSGAGGEQFF. The CDR3 nucleotides read TGCGCCAGCAGCGGGGCAGGGGGCGAACAGTTCTTC. The chain employs TRBV5-1 and TRBJ2-1; 8 positions agree with TRBD1. Trimming took 4 bases from V and 13 from J; bases not matched to a gene: 7. The CDR3 runs to 12 residues. Germline CDR1 is SGHRS and CDR2 is YFSETQ.

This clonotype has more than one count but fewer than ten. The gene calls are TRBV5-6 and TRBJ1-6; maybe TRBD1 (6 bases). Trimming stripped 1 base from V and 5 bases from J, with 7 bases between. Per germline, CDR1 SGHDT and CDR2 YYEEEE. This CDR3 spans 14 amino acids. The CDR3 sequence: CASSLTGHNSPLHF. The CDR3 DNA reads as TGTGCCAGCAGCTTGACAGGGCATAATTCACCCCTCCACTTT.

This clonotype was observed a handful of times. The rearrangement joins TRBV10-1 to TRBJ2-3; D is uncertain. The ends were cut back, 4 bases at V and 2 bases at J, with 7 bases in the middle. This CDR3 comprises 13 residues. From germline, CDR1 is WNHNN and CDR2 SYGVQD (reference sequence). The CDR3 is CASSGRITDTQYF. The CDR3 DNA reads TGCGCCAGCAGTGGCCGGATCACAGATACGCAGTATTTT.

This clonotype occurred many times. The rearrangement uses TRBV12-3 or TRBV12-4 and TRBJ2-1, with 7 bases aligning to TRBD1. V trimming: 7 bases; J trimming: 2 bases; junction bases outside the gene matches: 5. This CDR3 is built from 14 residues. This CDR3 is CASINRGTYNEQFF. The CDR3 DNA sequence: TGTGCCAGCATAAACAGGGGTACCTACAATGAGCAGTTCTTC.

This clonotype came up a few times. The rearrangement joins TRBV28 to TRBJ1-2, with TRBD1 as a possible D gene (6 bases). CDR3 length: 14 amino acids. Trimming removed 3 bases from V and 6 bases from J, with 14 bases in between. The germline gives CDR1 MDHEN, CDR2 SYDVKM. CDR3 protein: CASSFYREEDGYTF. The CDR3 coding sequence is TGTGCCAGCAGTTTCTACAGGGAGGAAGATGGCTACACCTTC.

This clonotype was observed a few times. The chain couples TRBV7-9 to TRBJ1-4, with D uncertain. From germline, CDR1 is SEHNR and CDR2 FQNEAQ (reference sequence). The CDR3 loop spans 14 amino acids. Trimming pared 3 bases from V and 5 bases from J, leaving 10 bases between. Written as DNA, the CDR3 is TGTGCCAGCAGCTTCCTGGAAGAGAATGAAAAACTGTTTTTT. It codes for CASSFLEENEKLFF.

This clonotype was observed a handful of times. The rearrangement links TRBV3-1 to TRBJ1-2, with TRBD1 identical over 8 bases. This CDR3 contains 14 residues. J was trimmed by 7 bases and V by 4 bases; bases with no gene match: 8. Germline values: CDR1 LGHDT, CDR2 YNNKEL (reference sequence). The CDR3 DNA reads TGTGCCAGCAGCCCACAGGACAGGGTTGCTGGCTACACCTTC. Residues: CASSPQDRVAGYTF.

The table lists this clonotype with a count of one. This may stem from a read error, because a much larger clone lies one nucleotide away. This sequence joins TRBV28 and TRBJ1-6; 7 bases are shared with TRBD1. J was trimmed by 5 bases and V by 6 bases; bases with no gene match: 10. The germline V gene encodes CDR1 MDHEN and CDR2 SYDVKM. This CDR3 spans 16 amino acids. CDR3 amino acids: CASSPLETGNNSPLHF. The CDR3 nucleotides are TGTGCCAGCAGCCCTCTCGAGACAGGGAATAATTCACCCCTCCACTTT.

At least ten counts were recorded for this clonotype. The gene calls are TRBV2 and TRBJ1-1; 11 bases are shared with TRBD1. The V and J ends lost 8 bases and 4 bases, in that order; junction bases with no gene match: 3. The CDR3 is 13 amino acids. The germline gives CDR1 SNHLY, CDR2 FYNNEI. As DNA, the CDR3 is TGTGCCAGCGGGGGACAGGGGGGCACTGAAGCTTTCTTT. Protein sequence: CASGGQGGTEAFF.

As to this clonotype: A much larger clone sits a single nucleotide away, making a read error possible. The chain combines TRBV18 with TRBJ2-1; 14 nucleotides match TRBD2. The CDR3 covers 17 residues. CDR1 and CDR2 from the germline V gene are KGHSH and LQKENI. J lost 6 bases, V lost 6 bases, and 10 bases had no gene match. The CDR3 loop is CASSLGTSGSRGNEQFF. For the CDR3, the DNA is TGTGCCAGCTCCCTCGGGACTAGCGGGAGCAGGGGCAATGAGCAGTTCTTC.

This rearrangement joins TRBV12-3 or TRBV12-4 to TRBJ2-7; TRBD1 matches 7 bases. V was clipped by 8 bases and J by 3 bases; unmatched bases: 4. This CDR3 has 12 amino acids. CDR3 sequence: CASGRQGYEQYF. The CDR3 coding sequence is TGTGCCAGCGGTAGACAGGGCTACGAGCAGTACTTC.

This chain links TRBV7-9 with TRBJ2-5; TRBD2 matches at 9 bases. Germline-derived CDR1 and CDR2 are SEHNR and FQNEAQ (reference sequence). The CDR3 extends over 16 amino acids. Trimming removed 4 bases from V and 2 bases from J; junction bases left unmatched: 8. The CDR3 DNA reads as TGTGCCAGCAGCTCCCAAAGACTAGCGGAACAAGAGACCCAGTACTTC. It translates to CASSSQRLAEQETQYF.

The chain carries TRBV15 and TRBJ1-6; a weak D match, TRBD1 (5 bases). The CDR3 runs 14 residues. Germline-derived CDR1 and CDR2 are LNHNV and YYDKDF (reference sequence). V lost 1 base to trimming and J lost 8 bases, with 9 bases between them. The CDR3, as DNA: TGTGCCACCAGCAGAGGGTGGGGCGATTCACCCCTCCACTTT. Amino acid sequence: CATSRGWGDSPLHF.

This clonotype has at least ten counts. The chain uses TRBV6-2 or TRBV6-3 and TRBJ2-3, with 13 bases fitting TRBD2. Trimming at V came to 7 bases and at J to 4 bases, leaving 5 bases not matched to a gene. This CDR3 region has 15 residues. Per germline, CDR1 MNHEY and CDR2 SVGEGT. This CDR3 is CASTRTSGSSDTQYF. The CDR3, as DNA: TGTGCCAGCACGAGGACTAGCGGGAGCTCAGATACGCAGTATTTT.

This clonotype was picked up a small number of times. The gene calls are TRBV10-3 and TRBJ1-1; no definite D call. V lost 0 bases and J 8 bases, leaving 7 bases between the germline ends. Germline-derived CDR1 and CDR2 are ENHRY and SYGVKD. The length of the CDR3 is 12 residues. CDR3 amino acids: CAISESGTEAFF. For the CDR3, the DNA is TGTGCCATCAGTGAGTCAGGAACAGAAGCTTTCTTT.

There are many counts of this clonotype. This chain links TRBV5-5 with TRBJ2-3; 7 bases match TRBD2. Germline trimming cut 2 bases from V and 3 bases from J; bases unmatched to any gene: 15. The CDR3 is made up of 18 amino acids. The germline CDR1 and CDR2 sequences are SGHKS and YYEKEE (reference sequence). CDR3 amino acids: CASSLPLGDGGLTDTQYF. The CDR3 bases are TGTGCCAGCAGCTTACCCTTGGGGGATGGGGGACTAACAGATACGCAGTATTTT.

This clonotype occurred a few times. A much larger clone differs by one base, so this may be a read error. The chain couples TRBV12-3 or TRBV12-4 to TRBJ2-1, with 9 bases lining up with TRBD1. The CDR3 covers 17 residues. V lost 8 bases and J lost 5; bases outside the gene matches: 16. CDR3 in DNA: TGTGCCAGCGGGGGGACAGGGAGGGGTTATGGAGACAATGAGCAGTTCTTC. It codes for CASGGTGRGYGDNEQFF.